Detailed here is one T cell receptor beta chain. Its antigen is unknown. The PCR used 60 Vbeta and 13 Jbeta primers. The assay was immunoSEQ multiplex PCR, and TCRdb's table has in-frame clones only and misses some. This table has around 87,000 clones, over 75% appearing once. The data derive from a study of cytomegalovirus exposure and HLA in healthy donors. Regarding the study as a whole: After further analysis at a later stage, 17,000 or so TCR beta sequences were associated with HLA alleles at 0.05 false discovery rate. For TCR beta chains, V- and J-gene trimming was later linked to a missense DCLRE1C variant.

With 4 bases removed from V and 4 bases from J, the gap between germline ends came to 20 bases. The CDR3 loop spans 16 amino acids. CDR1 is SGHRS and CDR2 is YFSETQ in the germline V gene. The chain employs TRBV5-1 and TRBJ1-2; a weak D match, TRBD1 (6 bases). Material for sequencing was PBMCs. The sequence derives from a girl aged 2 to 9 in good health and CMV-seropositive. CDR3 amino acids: CASSGGGRGSAYGYTF. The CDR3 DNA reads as TGCGCCAGCAGCGGGGGGGGGCGCGGTTCGGCCTATGGCTACACCTTC.